These 25 T cell receptor beta chains originate from one sample sequenced in a study of blood T cell repertoires in COVID-19. Sequencing used immunoSEQ multiplex PCR; TCRdb keeps in-frame clones, though not all of them. The sample lists 130,000 to 150,000 clones; 84% were seen once. Material: peripheral blood. The source is a human donor in a cohort sampled during active COVID-19.

The rearrangement uses TRBV7-3 and TRBJ2-5, with 7 bases that match TRBD2. Germline V gene data show CDR1 as SGHTA and CDR2 as FQGTGA. Trimming at V came to 5 bases and at J to 5 bases, leaving 8 bases not matched to a gene. The CDR3 extends over 14 amino acids. The CDR3 DNA is TGTGCCAGCAGCCGTGGGGGGGAGGCGGAGACCCAGTACTTC. Translated, it gives CASSRGGEAETQYF.

The chain employs TRBV30 and TRBJ2-7; TRBD2 aligns across 9 bases. The CDR3 extends over 12 amino acids. Germline CDR1 is GTSNPN and CDR2 is SVGIG (reference sequence). The V gene end was trimmed by 2 bases and the J gene end by 4 bases; junction bases not matched to a gene: 0. The CDR3 loop is CAWSSGRYEQYF. The CDR3 region has the DNA TGTGCCTGGAGTAGCGGGAGGTACGAGCAGTACTTC.

This chain joins TRBV19 and TRBJ1-4; D not resolved. V lost 0 bases and J 8 bases, leaving 22 bases between the germline ends. The CDR3 totals 18 residues. Germline V gene lookup returns CDR1 LNHDA and CDR2 SQIVND (reference sequence). CDR3 sequence reads: CASSIEFQVTGVSEKLFF. Here the CDR3 DNA reads TGTGCCAGTAGTATAGAATTTCAGGTGACCGGGGTGAGCGAAAAACTGTTTTTT.

CDR3 bases: TGTGCCAGCAGTTCGGGAGAGAACACCGGGGAGCTGTTTTTT. It codes for CASSSGENTGELFF. The chain joins TRBV28 to TRBJ2-2; TRBD2 might be the D (6 bases). Trimming removed 4 bases from V and 1 base from J, with 7 bases in between. Germline values: CDR1 MDHEN, CDR2 SYDVKM. The CDR3 covers 14 residues.

This chain links TRBV23-1 with TRBJ1-1; 8 positions match TRBD1. TRBV23-1 is sorted into the ORF group, with uncertain function. With V trimmed by 0 bases and J by 2 bases, 8 bases remained unmatched. The CDR3 has 17 amino acids. The CDR3 here is CASSQSEDRASNTEAFF. In DNA, the CDR3 is TGCGCCAGCAGTCAATCGGAGGACAGGGCTTCTAACACTGAAGCTTTCTTT.

The V gene is TRBV28, the J gene TRBJ1-3; 7 nucleotides align to TRBD1. CDR1 and CDR2 from the germline V gene are MDHEN and SYDVKM. CDR3 length: 12 amino acids. Trimming cost V 8 bases and J 8 bases; bases outside gene matches: 6. The CDR3 loop reads CASGAGGHTIYF. The CDR3 DNA follows: TGTGCCAGCGGGGCAGGGGGACACACCATATATTTT.

This clone was detected once. The chain employs TRBV2 and TRBJ1-4; TRBD1 aligns across 8 bases. After removal of 6 bases from V and 8 bases from J, the junction contained 11 bases not matched to a gene. The CDR3 length is 15 residues. Per germline, CDR1 SNHLY and CDR2 FYNNEI. Here the CDR3 reads CASRQDRGWGEKLFF. DNA for the CDR3: TGTGCCAGCAGACAAGACAGGGGTTGGGGCGAAAAACTGTTTTTT. The full variable domain, completed using reference TRBV2 and TRBJ1-4, is EPEVTQTPSHQVTQMGQEVILRCVPISNHLYFYWYRQILGQKVEFLVSFYNNEISEKSEIFDDQFSVERPDGSNFTLKIRSTKLEDSAMYFCASRQDRGWGEKLFFGSGTQLSVL.

The rearrangement uses TRBV24-1 and TRBJ2-5; maybe TRBD1 (5 bases). Trimming took off 7 bases at V and 1 base at J, with 15 bases between the two ends. Germline values: CDR1 KGHDR, CDR2 SFDVKD. The CDR3 contains 15 residues. CDR3 region: CATSAHGHSQETQYF. Here the CDR3 DNA reads TGTGCCACCAGCGCCCACGGACACAGCCAAGAGACCCAGTACTTC.

The chain links TRBV6-5 to TRBJ2-2, with 8 bases fitting TRBD1. This CDR3 has 13 amino acids. From germline, CDR1 is MNHEY and CDR2 SVGAGI. V trimming: 8 bases; J trimming: 1 base; junction bases outside the gene matches: 0. The CDR3 DNA sequence: TGTGCCAGCGGGACAGGGAACACCGGGGAGCTGTTTTTT. Its translation is CASGTGNTGELFF.

The sample holds many counts of this clone. The gene calls are TRBV3-1 (or the pseudogene TRBV3-2) and TRBJ2-1; 13 positions match TRBD2. Trimming took 2 bases from V and 10 from J; bases not matched to a gene: 5. The CDR3 totals 15 residues. Germline assignment: CDR1 LGHDT and CDR2 YNNKEL (reference sequence). The CDR3 DNA is TGTGCCAGCAGCCAAAAGGTACTAGCGGGGGGGGAGCAGTTCTTC. This codes for CASSQKVLAGGEQFF.

The J gene is TRBJ2-1, the V gene TRBV19, with D possibly TRBD2 on 6 matching bases. This CDR3 spans 18 amino acids. The ends were cut back, 3 bases at V and 4 bases at J, with 22 bases in the middle. Germline V gene sequence: CDR1 LNHDA, CDR2 SQIVND (reference sequence). CDR3 loop: CASSILPRDSHPYNEQFF. The CDR3 DNA is TGTGCCAGTAGTATTCTCCCTAGGGACTCACACCCATACAATGAGCAGTTCTTC. The full variable domain, rest sourced from reference TRBV19 and TRBJ2-1, is DGGITQSPKYLFRKEGQNVTLSCEQNLNHDAMYWYRQDPGQGLRLIYYSQIVNDFQKGDIAEGYSVSREKKESFPLTVTSAQKNPTAFYLCASSILPRDSHPYNEQFFGPGTRLTVL.

This clone has only a few counts. The genes are TRBV18 and TRBJ1-2; D gene uncertain. Germline CDR1 KGHSH, CDR2 LQKENI. V was clipped by 4 bases and J by 8 bases, with 17 bases between them. This CDR3 spans 14 amino acids. The DNA for the CDR3 is TGTGCCAGCTCACAGACGACGGTGCCCGGGGGCTACACCTTC. This translates into CASSQTTVPGGYTF.

V and J are TRBV5-6 and TRBJ1-4; 8 positions match TRBD1. J was trimmed by 1 base and V by 3 bases; bases with no gene match: 2. CDR3 length: 15 amino acids. Germline V gives CDR1 SGHDT, CDR2 YYEEEE. The CDR3 DNA sequence: TGTGCCAGCAGCTCTGACAGGGGAACTAATGAAAAACTGTTTTTT. Its translation is CASSSDRGTNEKLFF.

The V gene is TRBV12-3 or TRBV12-4, the J gene TRBJ1-6; D perhaps matches TRBD1 (6 bases). V lost 5 bases and J lost 7, with 9 bases in between. The CDR3 loop spans 13 amino acids. CDR3 in DNA: TGTGCCAGCAGTCGGGACACCAATTCACCCCTCCACTTT. It yields the protein CASSRDTNSPLHF.

This clone was counted a few times. The chain links TRBV5-4 to TRBJ1-1, with D unclear. The CDR3 runs to 14 residues. Trimming cost V 4 bases and J 4 bases, with 14 bases left between them. In germline, CDR1 is SGHNT, CDR2 YYREEE (reference sequence). The CDR3 sequence: CASSQKERPTEAFF. The CDR3 DNA sequence: TGTGCCAGCAGCCAGAAGGAGAGGCCCACTGAAGCTTTCTTT.

DNA for the CDR3: TGTGCCAGCAGCTCGGGACACTCAAGTATCGAGCAGTACTTC. It codes for CASSSGHSSIEQYF. The chain carries TRBV11-3 and TRBJ2-7, with TRBD1 as a possible D gene (6 bases). V dropped 4 bases and J dropped 6 bases, with 16 bases sitting between them. The length of the CDR3 is 14 residues. Germline V CDR1 and CDR2: SGHNT, YENEEA.

V gene TRBV6-2 or TRBV6-3 combines with J gene TRBJ2-1; 7 bases line up with TRBD2. The V and J ends lost 5 bases and 4 bases, in that order; junction bases with no gene match: 5. In germline, CDR1 is MNHEY, CDR2 SVGEGT. The CDR3 has 14 amino acids. The CDR3 DNA is TGTGCCAGCAGTAGTCTAGCGGCTTACAATGAGCAGTTCTTC. It translates to CASSSLAAYNEQFF.

The rearrangement links TRBV10-3 to TRBJ1-4; 10 positions match TRBD1. J was trimmed by 8 bases and V by 7 bases; bases with no gene match: 4. Germline CDR1 and CDR2: ENHRY and SYGVKD. The CDR3 covers 13 residues. The CDR3 nucleotides read TGTGCCATCACTCCGGGACAGGGGGAAAAACTGTTTTTT. It yields the protein CAITPGQGEKLFF.

The CDR3 coding sequence is TGTGCCAGTAGTGGACTAGCGGGGGGGAATGAGCAGTTCTTC. As protein: CASSGLAGGNEQFF. The chain has TRBV19 and TRBJ2-1; 15 nucleotides align to TRBD2. V lost 5 bases and J lost 7; bases outside the gene matches: 0. The length of the CDR3 is 14 residues. Germline V gives CDR1 LNHDA, CDR2 SQIVND (reference sequence).

This clone was counted once. The chain is built from TRBV2 and TRBJ2-6; D is perhaps TRBD1 (6 bases). The germline V gene encodes CDR1 SNHLY and CDR2 FYNNEI. This CDR3 is 14 amino acids long. Trimming pared 4 bases from V and 2 bases from J, leaving 6 bases between. This chain's CDR3 is CASSGQAGANVLTF. In nucleotides, the CDR3 is TGTGCCAGCAGTGGACAGGCTGGGGCCAACGTCCTGACTTTC.

The chain links TRBV6-2 or TRBV6-3 to TRBJ2-7; TRBD1 aligns across 10 bases. The germline V gene encodes CDR1 MNHEY and CDR2 SVGEGT. V lost 5 bases to trimming and J lost 5 bases; unmatched junction nucleotides: 9. The CDR3 loop spans 15 amino acids. Written as DNA, the CDR3 is TGTGCCAGCAGTAATCCGGGACAGGGGTCAAACGAGCAGTACTTC. This codes for CASSNPGQGSNEQYF.

This clone appeared once. The chain is built from TRBV19 and TRBJ2-7, with D possibly TRBD2 on 5 matching bases. This CDR3 comprises 13 residues. Trimming stripped 6 bases from V and 2 bases from J, with 11 bases between. CDR1 and CDR2 from the germline V gene are LNHDA and SQIVND (reference sequence). The CDR3 DNA reads as TGTGCCAGTAGAGAGGGCCAGACCTACGAGCAGTACTTC. Its translation: CASREGQTYEQYF.

This clone was picked up one time. V gene TRBV7-9 combines with J gene TRBJ2-2, with D perhaps TRBD2 (6 bases). CDR3 size: 15 residues. Trimming took 5 bases from V and 5 from J, leaving 15 bases between them. Germline CDR1 reads SEHNR; CDR2 reads FQNEAQ (reference sequence). CDR3: CASSGPGVRTGELFF. CDR3 in DNA: TGTGCCAGCAGCGGTCCGGGGGTGCGGACCGGGGAGCTGTTTTTT.

This chain links TRBV2 with TRBJ2-6; D is undetermined. The CDR3 runs 16 residues. Trimming left V 7 bases short and J 2 bases short, with 15 bases between. Germline V gene lookup returns CDR1 SNHLY and CDR2 FYNNEI. CDR3 sequence reads: CASNDQAKAGANVLTF. The CDR3 DNA reads TGTGCCAGCAATGACCAAGCCAAAGCTGGGGCCAACGTCCTGACTTTC.

The chain joins TRBV3-1 (or the pseudogene TRBV3-2) to TRBJ2-2, with a possible D match to TRBD2 (5 bases). V lost 4 bases to trimming and J lost 6 bases, with 12 bases between them. Germline assignment: CDR1 LGHDT and CDR2 YNNKEL (reference sequence). The CDR3 extends over 14 amino acids. CDR3 DNA sequence: TGTGCCAGCAGCCCAGATTGGGGAGCCGGGGAGCTGTTTTTT. The encoded protein is CASSPDWGAGELFF.